These T cell receptor beta chains were read from a single sample in a study of human T cells and chemical hapten exposure. Each CDR3 protein is one row after TCRdb ran MiXCR on the RACE reads. The data hold more than 300,000 distinct CDR3 sequences, with around 5.5% observed a single time. Sequenced material: whole blood, taken in connection with sensitization to the hapten diphenylcyclopropenone (DPC). Receptor source: a woman aged 18-30 years with alopecia areata. Some clones in this sample may be carry-over from other donors' samples. Each CDR3 is given with its conserved first and last residue. Each record gives: CDR3 length, clone size, D gene, V gene, J gene, CDR3 DNA, CDR3 protein. A D gene is named only where the DNA matches it firmly. Size is stated for part of the rows, as once, few or many counts, or as a class when the clone is expanded.

cdr3_length: 13
clone_size: many
d_call: NA
v_call: TRBV20-1
j_call: TRBJ1-1
cdr3_nt: TGCAGTGCTCCCCGACAGAGGGACACTGAAGCTTTCTTT
cdr3_aa: CSAPRQRDTEAFF

cdr3_length: 17
clone_size: few
d_call: TRBD2
v_call: TRBV7-9
j_call: TRBJ2-5
cdr3_nt: TGTGCCAGCAGCTTAGCCCTACCGGGACTAGCGTCAGAGACCCAGTACTTC
cdr3_aa: CASSLALPGLASETQYF

cdr3_length: 15
clone_size: many
d_call: NA
v_call: TRBV5-5
j_call: TRBJ2-2
cdr3_nt: TGTGCCAGCAGCTTACCTTTACAGAACACCGGGGAGCTGTTTTTT
cdr3_aa: CASSLPLQNTGELFF

cdr3_length: 16
clone_size: few
d_call: NA
v_call: TRBV6-2/TRBV6-3
j_call: TRBJ1-5
cdr3_nt: TGTGCCAGCACCCCGAGGGGGGTCTATAGCAATCAGCCCCAGCATTTT
cdr3_aa: CASTPRGVYSNQPQHF

cdr3_length: 13
clone_size: many
d_call: TRBD1
v_call: TRBV20-1
j_call: TRBJ2-7
cdr3_nt: TGCAGTGCTAGCCGCGACAGGGGAAACGAGCAGTACTTC
cdr3_aa: CSASRDRGNEQYF

cdr3_length: 15
clone_size: few
d_call: NA
v_call: TRBV7-8
j_call: TRBJ2-7
cdr3_nt: TGTGCCAGCAGCTTATTCTCGTCTCAGGCGGGCGAGCAGTACTTC
cdr3_aa: CASSLFSSQAGEQYF

cdr3_length: 14
clone_size: many
d_call: TRBD1
v_call: TRBV18
j_call: TRBJ2-5
cdr3_nt: TGTGCCAGCTCAAGGGACAGCCCTCAAGAGACCCAGTACTTC
cdr3_aa: CASSRDSPQETQYF

cdr3_length: 15
clone_size: few
d_call: NA
v_call: TRBV27
j_call: TRBJ2-6
cdr3_nt: TGTGCCAGCACCAGGGGTTACACTGGGGCCAACGTCCTGACTTTC
cdr3_aa: CASTRGYTGANVLTF

cdr3_length: 18
clone_size: many
d_call: TRBD1
v_call: TRBV4-1
j_call: TRBJ2-6
cdr3_nt: TGCGCCAGCAGCCAAACAGGGACAGGGGACTCTGGGGCCAACGTCCTGACTTTC
cdr3_aa: CASSQTGTGDSGANVLTF

cdr3_length: 15
clone_size: NA
d_call: TRBD2
v_call: TRBV27
j_call: TRBJ2-3
cdr3_nt: TGTGCCAGCAGTTTATGGGCGGGGGGCACAGATACGCAGTATTTT
cdr3_aa: CASSLWAGGTDTQYF

cdr3_length: 16
clone_size: NA
d_call: NA
v_call: TRBV4-1
j_call: TRBJ1-6
cdr3_nt: TGCGCCAGCAGCCAAGCAGGGGCACGGCAAGATTCACCCCTCCACTTT
cdr3_aa: CASSQAGARQDSPLHF

cdr3_length: 20
clone_size: NA
d_call: NA
v_call: TRBV25-1
j_call: TRBJ2-3
cdr3_nt: TGTGCCAGCAGTGAATCCCCCGTTAGTCGAGGAAAGGGAGGCACAGATACGCAGTATTTT
cdr3_aa: CASSESPVSRGKGGTDTQYF

cdr3_length: 16
clone_size: many
d_call: TRBD2
v_call: TRBV7-9
j_call: TRBJ2-3
cdr3_nt: TGTGCCAGCAGCTACACTAGCGGGGTGATAACAGATACGCAGTATTTT
cdr3_aa: CASSYTSGVITDTQYF

cdr3_length: 17
clone_size: NA
d_call: TRBD2
v_call: TRBV7-2
j_call: TRBJ2-1
cdr3_nt: TGTGCCAGCAGCTTAGAGGGCGGGGGGATAACCTACAATGAGCAGTTCTTC
cdr3_aa: CASSLEGGGITYNEQFF

cdr3_length: 13
clone_size: NA
d_call: NA
v_call: TRBV7-2
j_call: TRBJ1-4
cdr3_nt: TGTGCCAGCAGCTTGGCAGGTGGTGAAAAACTGTTTTTT
cdr3_aa: CASSLAGGEKLFF

cdr3_length: 15
clone_size: NA
d_call: NA
v_call: TRBV12-3/TRBV12-4
j_call: TRBJ1-2
cdr3_nt: TGTGCCAGCAGTTTAGGGAGGGGCGAGGTCTATGGCTACACCTTC
cdr3_aa: CASSLGRGEVYGYTF

cdr3_length: 11
clone_size: few
d_call: NA
v_call: TRBV20-1
j_call: TRBJ1-4
cdr3_nt: TGCAGTGCTAGAGGGCCTGAAAAACTGTTTTTT
cdr3_aa: CSARGPEKLFF

cdr3_length: 18
clone_size: few
d_call: NA
v_call: TRBV7-2
j_call: TRBJ2-5
cdr3_nt: TGTGCCAGCAGCCAGGGGGTAGCGGGGAGCCTGTACCAAGAGACCCAGTACTTC
cdr3_aa: CASSQGVAGSLYQETQYF

cdr3_length: 13
clone_size: NA
d_call: NA
v_call: TRBV12-3/TRBV12-4
j_call: TRBJ1-5
cdr3_nt: TGTGCCAGCAAGGGGTCACAGGGTCTGCCCCAGCATTTT
cdr3_aa: CASKGSQGLPQHF

cdr3_length: 14
clone_size: many
d_call: TRBD2
v_call: TRBV2
j_call: TRBJ2-1
cdr3_nt: TGTGCCAGTGAAAATCTAGCGGACTACAATGAGCAGTTCTTC
cdr3_aa: CASENLADYNEQFF

cdr3_length: 12
clone_size: many
d_call: TRBD1
v_call: TRBV29-1
j_call: TRBJ1-1
cdr3_nt: TGCAGCGTATCACAGGGGAGGGCTGAAGCTTTCTTT
cdr3_aa: CSVSQGRAEAFF

cdr3_length: 16
clone_size: many
d_call: TRBD1
v_call: TRBV5-1
j_call: TRBJ2-1
cdr3_nt: TGCGCCAGCAGCCTTCGGACAGGGGTCTCCTACAATGAGCAGTTCTTC
cdr3_aa: CASSLRTGVSYNEQFF

cdr3_length: 15
clone_size: NA
d_call: NA
v_call: TRBV7-2
j_call: TRBJ2-3
cdr3_nt: TGTGCCAGCAGCTTAATAGGGGAGGGCACAGATACGCAGTATTTT
cdr3_aa: CASSLIGEGTDTQYF

cdr3_length: 13
clone_size: many
d_call: NA
v_call: TRBV5-1
j_call: TRBJ2-5
cdr3_nt: TGCGCCAGCAGCTTGGGGCCTCGAGAGACCCAGTACTTC
cdr3_aa: CASSLGPRETQYF

cdr3_length: 12
clone_size: NA
d_call: TRBD2
v_call: TRBV6-2/TRBV6-3
j_call: TRBJ2-1
cdr3_nt: TGTGCCAGCAGTCAGGGAGGGTTTGAGCAGTTCTTC
cdr3_aa: CASSQGGFEQFF

cdr3_length: 21
clone_size: NA
d_call: TRBD1
v_call: TRBV6-2/TRBV6-3
j_call: TRBJ2-6
cdr3_nt: TGTGCCAGCAGTTACCCGGACAGGGGGCGAGACTCCTCCTCTGGGGCCAACGTCCTGACTTTC
cdr3_aa: CASSYPDRGRDSSSGANVLTF

cdr3_length: 12
clone_size: many
d_call: NA
v_call: TRBV18
j_call: TRBJ2-5
cdr3_nt: TGTGCCAGCTCACAAGTCCAAGAGACCCAGTACTTC
cdr3_aa: CASSQVQETQYF

cdr3_length: 15
clone_size: few
d_call: NA
v_call: TRBV6-2/TRBV6-3
j_call: TRBJ1-1
cdr3_nt: TGTGCCAGCACCCTCCCTGGGGGACGTTCTCCCGGAGCTTTCTTT
cdr3_aa: CASTLPGGRSPGAFF

cdr3_length: 13
clone_size: many
d_call: NA
v_call: TRBV11-1
j_call: TRBJ2-2
cdr3_nt: TGTGCCAGCAGCTCCAGACAGTCCGGGGAGCTGTTTTTT
cdr3_aa: CASSSRQSGELFF

cdr3_length: 16
clone_size: NA
d_call: TRBD2
v_call: TRBV12-3/TRBV12-4
j_call: TRBJ2-3
cdr3_nt: TGTGCCAGCAGCCCTCCTAGCGGGGGGGAGACAGATACGCAGTATTTT
cdr3_aa: CASSPPSGGETDTQYF

cdr3_length: 13
clone_size: many
d_call: NA
v_call: TRBV12-3/TRBV12-4
j_call: TRBJ1-2
cdr3_nt: TGTGCCAGCAGCTCCGCTGCCCACTATGGCTACACCTTC
cdr3_aa: CASSSAAHYGYTF

cdr3_length: 16
clone_size: NA
d_call: NA
v_call: TRBV6-5
j_call: TRBJ1-4
cdr3_nt: TGTGCCAGCAGTACCAACGAAAAGGGGGGTCGAGAAAAACTGTTTTTT
cdr3_aa: CASSTNEKGGREKLFF

cdr3_length: 13
clone_size: many
d_call: NA
v_call: TRBV4-1
j_call: TRBJ2-3
cdr3_nt: TGCGCCAGCAGCCAAGATCTGAGAGGGGGATGGTATTTT
cdr3_aa: CASSQDLRGGWYF

cdr3_length: 15
clone_size: many
d_call: TRBD1
v_call: TRBV20-1
j_call: TRBJ1-6
cdr3_nt: TGCAGTGCTAAAGGCGGGACAGGGATAACTTCACCCCTCCACTTT
cdr3_aa: CSAKGGTGITSPLHF

cdr3_length: 16
clone_size: many
d_call: NA
v_call: TRBV4-1
j_call: TRBJ2-7
cdr3_nt: TGCGCCAGCAGCCAAGTTGAAGCGGGCCTCTCCTACGAGCAGTACTTC
cdr3_aa: CASSQVEAGLSYEQYF

cdr3_length: 14
clone_size: few
d_call: NA
v_call: TRBV6-6
j_call: TRBJ2-5
cdr3_nt: TGTGCCAGCAGCCTCCCGACTAATTCCGCGACCCAGTACTTC
cdr3_aa: CASSLPTNSATQYF

cdr3_length: 16
clone_size: few
d_call: TRBD2
v_call: TRBV13
j_call: TRBJ2-7
cdr3_nt: TGTGCCAGCAGCTTGAAGTATAGCGGGGTTTCGAACGAGCAGTACTTC
cdr3_aa: CASSLKYSGVSNEQYF

cdr3_length: 18
clone_size: many
d_call: NA
v_call: TRBV12-3/TRBV12-4
j_call: TRBJ2-1
cdr3_nt: TGTGCCAGCAGCCCTGCCGGGTGGCAGTTAAGCTCCTACAATGAGCAGTTCTTC
cdr3_aa: CASSPAGWQLSSYNEQFF

cdr3_length: 13
clone_size: few
d_call: NA
v_call: TRBV20-1
j_call: TRBJ1-4
cdr3_nt: TGCAGTGCTAGAAGAGGTCCCCTCGAAAAACTGTTTTTT
cdr3_aa: CSARRGPLEKLFF

cdr3_length: 16
clone_size: few
d_call: NA
v_call: TRBV4-3
j_call: TRBJ2-6
cdr3_nt: TGCGCCAGCAGCCAGGGAGCCGACTCTGGGGCCAACGTCCTGACTTTC
cdr3_aa: CASSQGADSGANVLTF

cdr3_length: 13
clone_size: many
d_call: NA
v_call: TRBV29-1
j_call: TRBJ2-3
cdr3_nt: TGCAGCGTTGCAGTTCTTCAAGCAGATACGCAGTATTTT
cdr3_aa: CSVAVLQADTQYF

cdr3_length: 15
clone_size: NA
d_call: NA
v_call: TRBV5-4
j_call: TRBJ1-4
cdr3_nt: TGTGCCAGCAGCACCCCGGGAGCAGAGAATGAAAAACTGTTTTTT
cdr3_aa: CASSTPGAENEKLFF

cdr3_length: 14
clone_size: many
d_call: NA
v_call: TRBV7-2
j_call: TRBJ2-7
cdr3_nt: TGTGCCAGCATCCCGGGACCGCTCTCCTACGAGCAGTACTTC
cdr3_aa: CASIPGPLSYEQYF

cdr3_length: 14
clone_size: few
d_call: NA
v_call: TRBV10-3
j_call: TRBJ1-5
cdr3_nt: TGTGCCATCAGTCCTCTGGGGTCCAATCAGCCCCAGCATTTT
cdr3_aa: CAISPLGSNQPQHF

cdr3_length: 13
clone_size: few
d_call: NA
v_call: TRBV28
j_call: TRBJ1-2
cdr3_nt: TGTGCCAGCAGTTTAAGAGACGGGTATGGCTACACCTTC
cdr3_aa: CASSLRDGYGYTF

cdr3_length: 11
clone_size: NA
d_call: NA
v_call: TRBV29-1
j_call: TRBJ2-7
cdr3_nt: TGCAGCGTTGGAAGAGGTTTAGAGCAGTACTTC
cdr3_aa: CSVGRGLEQYF

cdr3_length: 15
clone_size: few
d_call: TRBD2
v_call: TRBV20-1
j_call: TRBJ2-3
cdr3_nt: TGCAGTGCTCTGACTAGCGGGGGGAGCACAGATACGCAGTATTTT
cdr3_aa: CSALTSGGSTDTQYF

cdr3_length: 13
clone_size: few
d_call: NA
v_call: TRBV6-1
j_call: TRBJ1-6
cdr3_nt: TGTGCCAGCAGTGAAATGGAGTTCACGACCCTCCACTTT
cdr3_aa: CASSEMEFTTLHF

cdr3_length: 17
clone_size: many
d_call: TRBD1
v_call: TRBV27
j_call: TRBJ2-1
cdr3_nt: TGTGCCAGCAGTCTTAACCCGACAGGGCCCACCTACAATGAGCAGTTCTTC
cdr3_aa: CASSLNPTGPTYNEQFF

cdr3_length: 10
clone_size: NA
d_call: NA
v_call: TRBV11-3
j_call: TRBJ1-1
cdr3_nt: TGTGCCAGCAGCTTTAAACGAGCTTTCTTT
cdr3_aa: CASSFKRAFF

cdr3_length: 14
clone_size: NA
d_call: NA
v_call: TRBV27
j_call: TRBJ1-1
cdr3_nt: TGTGCCAGCAGTTTATCTAAAGGGAACACTGAAGCTTTCTTT
cdr3_aa: CASSLSKGNTEAFF

cdr3_length: 16
clone_size: many
d_call: NA
v_call: TRBV12-3/TRBV12-4
j_call: TRBJ1-4
cdr3_nt: TGTGCCAGCAGCCGATTGCTTACAAGTGGTAATGAAAAACTGTTTTTT
cdr3_aa: CASSRLLTSGNEKLFF

cdr3_length: 15
clone_size: NA
d_call: TRBD1
v_call: TRBV7-9
j_call: TRBJ2-7
cdr3_nt: TGTGCCAGCAGACGCCTGGGACAGGGGTCCTACGAGCAGTACTTC
cdr3_aa: CASRRLGQGSYEQYF

cdr3_length: 14
clone_size: NA
d_call: NA
v_call: TRBV14
j_call: TRBJ2-7
cdr3_nt: TGTGCCAGCAGCCCCCAGGCAGGGGCCTACGAGCAGTACTTC
cdr3_aa: CASSPQAGAYEQYF

cdr3_length: 14
clone_size: NA
d_call: NA
v_call: TRBV6-5
j_call: TRBJ1-1
cdr3_nt: TGTGCCAGCAGTTACTCGAATGGGGTCACTGAAGCTTTCTTT
cdr3_aa: CASSYSNGVTEAFF

cdr3_length: 13
clone_size: NA
d_call: NA
v_call: TRBV24-1
j_call: TRBJ1-1
cdr3_nt: TGTGCCACCAGTGATTCCCGTGGCCCTGAAGCTTTCTTT
cdr3_aa: CATSDSRGPEAFF